Below, one T cell receptor beta chain is given with its context. Its binding antigen is unknown. One base away there is no much larger clone; base qualities are not given. The sample belongs to a study of T-cell memory formation after mild COVID-19 (dated by TCRdb to about 2021). Regarding the complete study: Most TCR sequence clusters were specific to one of the two donors. Two young, previously healthy adult volunteers made up the cohort, one male and one female. Longitudinal TCRalpha and TCRbeta repertoire sequencing tracked T-cell clones expanding and contracting after mild COVID-19 in a couple of donors. General findings and caveats noted by the study authors: Contracting CD4+ clones turned up mainly in the CM and EM memory subsets, whereas EMRA was where CD8+ clones were enriched. The second-wave clones that peaked on day 37 were not confirmed to be SARS-CoV-2 specific. Some responding clones were detected in pre-infection memory, which suggested that pre-existing cross-reactive memory T cells had joined the SARS-CoV-2 response. The study included only two mild cases, and larger cohorts that include severe cases with pre-infection samples were judged to be necessary. Clones contracting from day 15 to 85 had balanced CD4/CD8 phenotypes, while a second wave expanding from day 15 to 37 was biased towards CD4+.

For sequencing, an Illumina NovaSeq 6000 was employed. Using 5'RACE with constant-segment primers, TCRalpha and TCRbeta cDNA libraries were constructed, with sample barcodes and unique molecular identifiers added in the process. RNA was extracted from every sample with Trizol reagent. Library amplification was performed in two PCR steps, and a second sample barcode and Illumina TruSeq adapters were introduced in the second step. Sequencing of libraries was performed on an Illumina NovaSeq with 2 x 150 bp paired-end reads. The authors' pipeline ran thus. With migec v1.2.7, reads were demultiplexed and then collapsed into UMI-guided consensus sequences. Using mixcr v2.1.11, UMI consensuses were aligned to TRA and TRB V and J templates and then assembled into clonotypes. Expanded or contracted clonotypes were those called significant by both edgeR and NoisET, with noise models trained on biological replicates. edgeR calls used a false discovery rate-adjusted p below 0.01 and a log2 fold-change threshold of 1. As an exploratory analysis of dynamics, max-normalized trajectories of the 1000 most abundant clonotypes were examined by PCA with hierarchical clustering. Separately sequenced CD4+ and CD8+ repertoires were used to assign a CD4 or CD8 phenotype to each responding clone. TCRdb redid the processing of the public reads, applying fastp at Q25 and MiXCR, and retained in-frame beta chains. Each record represents a unique CDR3 protein, reported with the most common genes and DNA among its rows. What appears here as the V and J calls and clone size reflects TCRdb's work, not the paper's. For this sample the table gives tens of thousands of distinct CDR3 sequences, of which approximately 15% were detected only once. The ten largest make up about 33% of the sample.

Ficoll-Paque density gradient centrifugation was the method used to isolate PBMCs. From a lookup of the germline V gene, CDR1 and CDR2 are SQVTM and ANQGSEA. Deletion took 5 bases off V and 6 bases off J, with a span of 16 bases between the germline ends. Spanning cysteine to phenylalanine, the CDR3 consists of 13 amino acids. Only CDR3 DNA is held: 39 bases, read in frame from base 1. Recombination linked TRBV29-1 to TRBJ1-2; TRBD1 is possibly the D segment (5 matching bases). What was sequenced was PBMCs or a T cell subset sorted from them (not recorded which). This TCR was sampled from an adult woman who had mild COVID-19 (a few samples of this study predate the infection). The sample titles of this study are shuffled in the database, so cell type and time point are left out; the donor was told from shared clones. CDR3 sequence: CSVLGGEVDGYTF. Here is the DNA: TGCAGCGTTCTCGGGGGGGAAGTGGATGGCTACACCTTC.